This is a list of T cell receptor beta chains from one sample in a study of blood T cell repertoires in COVID-19. Using immunoSEQ multiplex PCR, the repertoire was profiled, and TCRdb retains in-frame clones only, with some absent. The sample has a few hundred thousand clones; about nine tenths are singletons. What was sequenced was peripheral blood. The receptors were gathered from a man in his fifties or sixties with acute or convalescent COVID-19. Each CDR3 is given with its conserved first and last residue. The D gene is left open where the match is weak. Some rows have no size entry. The others give once, few or many, or a class for an expanded clone.

few	TRBV4-1	NA	TRBJ1-5	CASSQDGMRDQPQHF	TGCGCCAGCAGCCAAGATGGCATGAGGGATCAGCCCCAGCATTTT
NA	TRBV13	NA	TRBJ1-2	CASSLVREAGAGDGYTF	TGTGCCAGCAGCTTAGTCCGGGAGGCAGGGGCCGGGGATGGCTACACCTTC
NA	TRBV6-5	NA	TRBJ1-5	CASRGGGVQAPQHF	TGTGCCAGCAGGGGAGGGGGGGTCCAGGCGCCCCAGCATTTT
NA	TRBV5-1	NA	TRBJ1-1	CASSPTQGMTEAFF	TGCGCCAGCAGCCCCACCCAGGGCATGACTGAAGCTTTCTTT
NA	TRBV5-1	NA	TRBJ1-4	CASSLVPQGPNEKLFF	TGCGCCAGCAGCTTGGTTCCCCAGGGCCCTAATGAAAAACTGTTTTTT
once	TRBV3-1/TRBV3-2	TRBD2	TRBJ2-2	CASSQEGGNGELFF	TGTGCCAGCAGCCAAGAGGGAGGGAACGGGGAGCTGTTTTTT
NA	TRBV28	TRBD2	TRBJ2-2	CASSFTGGITGELFF	TGTGCCAGCAGTTTTACGGGAGGCATCACCGGGGAGCTGTTTTTT
NA	TRBV3-1/TRBV3-2	TRBD2	TRBJ2-3	CASSQAPSGEGQDTQYF	TGTGCCAGCAGCCAAGCCCCTAGCGGAGAGGGCCAGGATACGCAGTATTTT
NA	TRBV25-1	TRBD2	TRBJ2-3	CASSESGRVGTQYF	TGTGCCAGCAGTGAGAGCGGGAGGGTTGGTACGCAGTATTTT
NA	TRBV9	TRBD2	TRBJ2-2	CASSPLAGGNTGELFF	TGTGCCAGCAGCCCTTTGGCGGGAGGCAACACCGGGGAGCTGTTTTTT
once	TRBV6-5	NA	TRBJ2-1	CASSYLQGRNEQFF	TGTGCCAGCAGCTACTTACAGGGCCGGAATGAGCAGTTCTTC
NA	TRBV5-6	NA	TRBJ1-5	CASSLGRGSLGPQHF	TGTGCCAGCAGCTTGGGTCGGGGGAGTTTAGGGCCCCAGCATTTT
NA	TRBV19	TRBD2	TRBJ2-3	CASSIASGTTDTQYF	TGTGCCAGTAGTATTGCTAGCGGGACCACAGATACGCAGTATTTT
NA	TRBV9	TRBD2	TRBJ2-1	CASSVGGSGNEQFF	TGTGCCAGCAGCGTAGGCGGGAGTGGTAATGAGCAGTTCTTC
NA	TRBV5-1	TRBD1	TRBJ1-1	CASSLSVTGGYTEAFF	TGCGCCAGCAGCTTGAGCGTGACAGGGGGGTATACTGAAGCTTTCTTT
NA	TRBV9	NA	TRBJ1-3	CASSPIRGSGNTIYF	TGTGCCAGCAGCCCGATCAGGGGCTCTGGAAACACCATATATTTT
once	TRBV11-2	NA	TRBJ1-2	CASSALKQGYYGYTF	TGTGCCAGCAGCGCCCTAAAACAGGGCTACTATGGCTACACCTTC
few	TRBV24-1	NA	TRBJ2-3	CATGQEHTDTQYF	TGTGCCACCGGGCAGGAACACACAGATACGCAGTATTTT
NA	TRBV20-1	NA	TRBJ2-3	CSARRTDTQYF	TGCAGTGCTAGGCGGACAGATACGCAGTATTTT
NA	TRBV5-4	NA	TRBJ1-5	CASSLEPQAGQPQHF	TGTGCCAGCAGCTTGGAACCGCAGGCGGGCCAGCCCCAGCATTTT
NA	TRBV27	TRBD1	TRBJ1-4	CASSPGDRREKLFF	TGTGCCAGCAGTCCCGGGGACAGACGGGAAAAACTGTTTTTT
NA	TRBV9	TRBD1	TRBJ1-4	CASSGGTGLGEKLFF	TGTGCCAGCAGCGGAGGGACAGGGTTGGGTGAAAAACTGTTTTTT
NA	TRBV7-9	NA	TRBJ2-2	CASRIGLENIGELFF	TGTGCCAGCAGAATTGGGCTGGAAAACATCGGGGAGCTGTTTTTT
few	TRBV7-2	NA	TRBJ2-3	CASSLDLGVNTQYF	TGTGCCAGCAGCTTAGACCTGGGAGTGAATACGCAGTATTTT
once	TRBV14	TRBD2	TRBJ2-7	CASSQDLAGAREQYF	TGTGCCAGCAGCCAAGATTTGGCGGGAGCGAGAGAGCAGTACTTC
NA	TRBV7-3	TRBD1	TRBJ2-2	CASSLKGRDRVMNTGELFF	TGTGCCAGCAGCTTAAAGGGTCGGGACAGGGTTATGAACACCGGGGAGCTGTTTTTT
NA	TRBV6-6	NA	TRBJ1-4	CASNDRNIEKLFF	TGTGCCAGCAACGACAGGAATATTGAAAAACTGTTTTTT
NA	TRBV6-6	NA	TRBJ2-5	CASSRQDPQETQYF	TGTGCCAGCAGTAGACAAGACCCCCAAGAGACCCAGTACTTC
NA	TRBV28	TRBD1	TRBJ1-5	CASTGIDRDSNQPQHF	TGTGCCAGCACCGGCATTGACAGGGATAGCAATCAGCCCCAGCATTTT
NA	TRBV7-6	TRBD2	TRBJ2-5	CASKIAGLRETQYF	TGTGCCAGCAAAATAGCGGGACTCAGGGAGACCCAGTACTTC
few	TRBV6-2/TRBV6-3	TRBD1	TRBJ2-7	CASSYPVGQSKKDEQYF	TGTGCCAGCAGTTACCCCGTGGGACAGTCTAAGAAGGACGAGCAGTACTTC
NA	TRBV19	TRBD2	TRBJ2-3	CASSRTSGRRQDTQYF	TGTGCCAGTAGTAGGACTAGCGGGAGACGGCAAGATACGCAGTATTTT